This T cell receptor (beta chain) is drawn from a study of blood T cell repertoires in COVID-19. Overall study context: Acute and convalescent COVID-19 samples came from the United States, Italy and Spain. The cDNA or gDNA used as material had been derived from T cells, B-cell-depleted T cells, or PBMCs.

This clone appeared once. Original methodology: Amplification from reference gene primers served as the basis for estimated nucleated cell counts. The table came from immunoSEQ multiplex PCR; TCRdb's copy has only in-frame clones and leaves some out. That table is the source of V, J and clone size, and D and trimming were worked out from the DNA. The sample records roughly 100,000 clones, around 90% being singletons. CDR1 and CDR2 (germline): SGHTA, FQGNSA. This CDR3 is 13 amino acids long. Trimming cost V 5 bases and J 8 bases, with 13 bases left between them. The rearrangement joins TRBV7-2 to TRBJ2-4; D not certain. The receptor was isolated from a man aged 45-65 years with active COVID-19. Sequenced input: peripheral blood. Written as DNA, the CDR3 is TGTGCCAGCAGCCTACGGAACGCGGACATTCAGTACTTC. This encodes CASSLRNADIQYF.